The 19 T cell receptor beta chains given below trace back to one sample, sequenced in a study of regulatory T cells in long-lasting Graves disease. Arm-PCR of CDR3 regions and iRepertoire HTBI primers were used to build TCR beta libraries. TCRdb processed the multiplex PCR reads anew with MiXCR; each CDR3 protein has one entry. The profile covers hundreds of thousands of distinct CDR3 sequences, with about 12% appearing a single time and approximately 9.6% taken by the ten largest. Time point reported: newly diagnosed GD, antithyroid drugs for less than 3 months. The TCR library was prepared using RNA isolated from PBMCs. Another study also made use of these data, one on T cells in Graves' hyperthyroidism and ophthalmopathy.

The source was peripheral blood mononuclear cells (PBMCs), collected at new diagnosis, from a patient treated with antithyroid drugs. The receptor set was obtained from a woman aged 30 to 39 with Graves disease.

In this sample, this clonotype turned up a few times. V gene TRBV30 combines with J gene TRBJ2-2, with 9 bases identical to TRBD1. The CDR3 is made up of 14 amino acids. The trim removed 2 bases at V and 4 bases at J, leaving 2 bases unmatched. Germline CDR1 is GTSNPN and CDR2 is SVGIG (reference sequence). The CDR3 is CAWSLQGATGELFF. CDR3 in DNA: TGTGCCTGGAGTCTACAGGGGGCCACCGGGGAGCTGTTTTTT.

This clonotype was recorded at least ten times. The chain is built from TRBV7-6 and TRBJ2-2; D remains unclear. Trimming took 3 bases from V and 6 from J, leaving 14 bases between them. The CDR3 extends over 15 amino acids. Looked up from germline, CDR1 is SGHVS and CDR2 is FNYEAQ. The CDR3: CASSLVFGVPGELFF. For the CDR3, the DNA is TGTGCCAGCAGCTTGGTCTTTGGTGTCCCCGGGGAGCTGTTTTTT.

This clonotype has only a few counts. V and J are TRBV20-1 and TRBJ1-5, with a possible D match to TRBD1 (5 bases). This CDR3 is 14 amino acids long. Looked up from germline, CDR1 is DFQATT and CDR2 is SNEGSKA (reference sequence). The V end was cut by 0 bases, the J end by 7 bases, with 13 bases between. CDR3 in DNA: TGCAGTGCTAGAGATATTCAGGGTTTGCAGCCCCAGCATTTT. This codes for CSARDIQGLQPQHF.

In regard to this clonotype: A junction boundary mismatches the germline segment, possibly from a read error. The chain couples TRBV12-5 to TRBJ1-2; D is perhaps TRBD1 (5 bases). In germline, CDR1 is LGHNT, CDR2 FRNRAP. The CDR3 extends over 13 amino acids. The CDR3 DNA follows: TGTGCTAGTGCCCCCGACAGCACTTATGACTACACCTTC. Its translation is CASAPDSTYDYTF.

The rearrangement links TRBV7-2 to TRBJ2-7, with unresolved D. Germline loops: CDR1 SGHTA, CDR2 FQGNSA. V lost 1 base, J lost 2 bases, and 18 bases lay in between. The CDR3 extends over 17 amino acids. CDR3 bases: TGTGCCAGCAGCTTAGGTTCCTATAGTGGGTATCCCTACGAGCAGTACTTC. Encoded protein: CASSLGSYSGYPYEQYF.

This clonotype was counted ten times or more. CDR3: CSARDGARGSTDTQYF. DNA of the CDR3: TGCAGTGCTAGAGATGGGGCGCGCGGGAGCACAGATACGCAGTATTTT. This chain connects TRBV20-1 to TRBJ2-3; D possibly matches TRBD1 or TRBD2 (5 bases each). Germline CDR1 reads DFQATT; CDR2 reads SNEGSKA (reference sequence). The V gene lost 0 bases and the J gene lost 0 bases, with 13 bases spanning the gap. CDR3 size: 16 residues.

The chain has TRBV20-1 and TRBJ2-3; D gene unclear. Germline CDR1 DFQATT, CDR2 SNEGSKA (reference sequence). This CDR3 contains 12 residues. The ends were cut back, 2 bases at V and 0 bases at J, with 3 bases in the middle. The CDR3 DNA reads TGCAGTGCTAGACGGAGCACAGATACGCAGTATTTT. Amino acids: CSARRSTDTQYF.

V is TRBV5-1 and J is TRBJ2-7; 7 bases fit TRBD1. CDR1 is SGHRS and CDR2 is YFSETQ in the germline V gene. The V gene end was trimmed by 4 bases and the J gene end by 2 bases; junction bases not matched to a gene: 3. This CDR3 region has 13 residues. In DNA form, the CDR3 reads TGCGCCAGCAGCGTCGACAGGGCCTACGAGCAGTACTTC. Encoded protein: CASSVDRAYEQYF.

This clonotype has only a few counts. The rearrangement uses TRBV3-1 and TRBJ1-1; D is perhaps TRBD1 (6 bases). The CDR3 contains 17 residues. Germline CDR1 and CDR2: LGHDT and YNNKEL (reference sequence). Trimming took 1 base from V and 5 from J, leaving 20 bases between them. The CDR3 is CASSQGYQLGARTEAFF. The CDR3 DNA follows: TGTGCCAGCAGCCAAGGGTATCAATTGGGGGCCAGGACTGAAGCTTTCTTT.

The sample holds one count of this clonotype. V usage is TRBV2 and J usage is TRBJ1-1; TRBD1 aligns across 11 bases. J gave up 3 bases and V 6 bases, and 6 bases lay outside the gene matches. The CDR3 spans 15 residues. Germline V gene sequence: CDR1 SNHLY, CDR2 FYNNEI. The CDR3 nucleotides read TGTGCCAGCAGCGCCGGACAGGGGGCGTACACTGAAGCTTTCTTT. As protein: CASSAGQGAYTEAFF.

This clonotype was counted many times. This chain joins TRBV11-2 and TRBJ2-1; 12 bases agree with TRBD2. The V gene's germline CDR1 is SGHAT and CDR2 FQNNGV. The length of the CDR3 is 16 residues. Trimming cost V 5 bases and J 7 bases; bases outside gene matches: 9. The CDR3 DNA is TGTGCCAGCAGCCGAATAGCTAGCGGGAGGGGAAATGAGCAGTTCTTC. Its translation is CASSRIASGRGNEQFF.

At least ten counts were recorded for this clonotype. This chain uses TRBV11-2 with TRBJ2-1; 9 bases fit TRBD2. The CDR3 has 13 amino acids. Per germline, CDR1 SGHAT and CDR2 FQNNGV. J lost 5 bases, V lost 4 bases, and 0 bases had no gene match. The CDR3: CASSSSGDNEQFF. The CDR3 DNA follows: TGTGCCAGCAGCTCTAGCGGGGACAATGAGCAGTTCTTC.

This clonotype was found many times. The V call is TRBV2, the J call TRBJ1-4; no definite D call. This CDR3 is 14 amino acids long. V lost 4 bases to trimming and J lost 8 bases, with 14 bases between them. Germline V lookup: CDR1 SNHLY, CDR2 FYNNEI. The CDR3, as DNA: TGTGCCAGCAGTGTTAGGGCAGAGTCGGAAAAACTGTTTTTT. Translated: CASSVRAESEKLFF.

In its sample, this clonotype was seen many times. The rearrangement uses TRBV24-1 and TRBJ2-7, with D unclear. The length of the CDR3 is 13 residues. V was clipped by 4 bases and J by 3 bases, with 9 bases between them. Germline V CDR1 and CDR2: KGHDR, SFDVKD. The CDR3 bases are TGTGCCACCAGTGAGGCGGAAAACTACGAGCAGTACTTC. Protein product: CATSEAENYEQYF.

In its sample, this clonotype was seen many times. The chain links TRBV7-3 to TRBJ2-3; weak D call: TRBD2 (5 bases). Trimming stripped 2 bases from V and 3 bases from J, with 15 bases between. Germline V gene data show CDR1 as SGHTA and CDR2 as FQGTGA. The CDR3 consists of 16 residues. As DNA, the CDR3 is TGTGCCAGCAGCTTAGGTCGGGGTTCCCTTACAGATACGCAGTATTTT. It encodes CASSLGRGSLTDTQYF.

This clonotype has a count of ten or more. The chain has TRBV7-3 and TRBJ1-2; 8 bases align to TRBD1. Trimming took 5 bases from V and 6 from J; bases not matched to a gene: 8. CDR1 and CDR2 from the germline V gene are SGHTA and FQGTGA. This CDR3 spans 14 amino acids. The chain's CDR3 is CASSQGTGRDGYTF. The CDR3 DNA follows: TGTGCCAGCAGCCAAGGGACAGGTCGTGATGGCTACACCTTC.

The rearrangement links TRBV24-1 to TRBJ2-1, with 7 bases aligning to TRBD1. V lost 3 bases and J lost 6; bases outside the gene matches: 13. The CDR3 runs to 17 residues. From germline, CDR1 is KGHDR and CDR2 SFDVKD. CDR3 in amino acids: CATSDPIHRGAGNEQFF. The CDR3 DNA reads as TGTGCCACCAGTGATCCTATACACAGGGGAGCCGGCAATGAGCAGTTCTTC.

This clonotype appeared many times. The V gene is TRBV5-1, the J gene TRBJ2-7, with 7 nucleotides matching TRBD1. The V gene's germline CDR1 is SGHRS and CDR2 YFSETQ. Trimming removed 5 bases from V and 2 bases from J; junction bases left unmatched: 10. CDR3 length: 15 residues. The CDR3 region is CASSRGATGTYEQYF. Written as DNA, the CDR3 is TGCGCCAGCAGTCGTGGGGCGACAGGGACCTACGAGCAGTACTTC.

This clonotype occurred many times. The chain links TRBV5-1 to TRBJ2-1, with D maybe TRBD1 (6 bases). The V end lost 7 bases, the J end lost 8 bases, and 19 bases lay between the germline ends. Germline loops: CDR1 SGHRS, CDR2 YFSETQ. The CDR3 loop spans 14 amino acids. The CDR3, as DNA: TGCGCCAGCTTCACCCCAGGGGAAGGCGATGAGCAGTTCTTC. Protein: CASFTPGEGDEQFF.